This is a list of T cell receptor beta chains from one sample in a study of blood T cell repertoires in COVID-19. Repertoires were generated with immunoSEQ multiplex PCR, while TCRdb's copy carries only in-frame clones and drops some. This sample has 250,000 to 300,000 clones, with roughly nine tenths found just once. Sample: peripheral blood. All receptors come from a woman in her twenties or thirties with COVID-19, enrolled during active disease. The CDR3 runs from the conserved cysteine through the conserved F or W. A D gene is named only where the DNA matches it firmly. Size values are once, few and many counts, or a class for expanded clones, and some rows have none.

v_call	clone_size	d_call	j_call	cdr3_aa	cdr3_nt
TRBV15	few	.	TRBJ1-3	CATSIRGYGNTIYF	TGTGCCACCAGCATAAGAGGGTATGGAAACACCATATATTTT
TRBV5-4	.	TRBD2	TRBJ2-1	CASSSGTSGAYNEQFF	TGTGCCAGCAGCTCTGGGACTAGCGGGGCTTACAATGAGCAGTTCTTC
TRBV6-5	.	.	TRBJ2-2	CASSIHTGELFF	TGTGCCAGCAGCATTCACACCGGGGAGCTGTTTTTT
TRBV18	once	.	TRBJ1-4	CASSEGVNEKLFF	TGTGCCAGCTCTGAAGGGGTTAATGAAAAACTGTTTTTT
TRBV29-1	.	.	TRBJ1-2	CSAELRQAGYTF	TGCAGCGCTGAGCTAAGACAGGCTGGCTACACCTTC
TRBV20-1	once	.	TRBJ2-5	CSASGGRFETQYF	TGCAGTGCTAGTGGGGGCAGATTTGAGACCCAGTACTTC
TRBV5-1	few	TRBD1	TRBJ1-1	CASSWTGGNTEAFF	TGCGCCAGCAGCTGGACAGGGGGGAACACTGAAGCTTTCTTT
TRBV5-5	once	TRBD1	TRBJ2-7	CASSTTGGSYEQYF	TGTGCCAGCAGCACGACAGGGGGCTCCTACGAGCAGTACTTC
TRBV15	.	.	TRBJ2-1	CATSRDDRSYNEQFF	TGTGCCACCAGCAGAGACGACAGATCCTACAATGAGCAGTTCTTC
TRBV5-1	.	.	TRBJ1-4	CASSLYLGGSFNEKLFF	TGCGCCAGCAGCCTGTATCTCGGGGGGAGCTTTAATGAAAAACTGTTTTTT
TRBV3-1/TRBV3-2	.	.	TRBJ1-5	CASSQRENQPQHF	TGTGCCAGCAGCCAAAGGGAGAATCAGCCCCAGCATTTT
TRBV6-4	.	TRBD1	TRBJ2-2	CASSPGQPNTGELFF	TGTGCCAGCAGTCCGGGACAGCCGAACACCGGGGAGCTGTTTTTT
TRBV12-3/TRBV12-4	.	.	TRBJ1-1	CATPSEIAEAFF	TGTGCCACCCCCTCCGAGATCGCTGAAGCTTTCTTT
TRBV28	.	.	TRBJ1-2	CASSLYRVSSGYTF	TGTGCCAGCAGTTTATACAGGGTGTCAAGTGGCTACACCTTC
TRBV7-6	few	.	TRBJ2-7	CASSLLADSYEQYF	TGTGCCAGCAGCTTATTGGCAGACTCCTACGAGCAGTACTTC
TRBV3-1/TRBV3-2	.	.	TRBJ2-5	CASSQEAKTQYF	TGTGCCAGCAGCCAAGAGGCAAAGACCCAGTACTTC
TRBV6-5	.	TRBD1	TRBJ1-1	CASRRAGTGRTEAFF	TGTGCCAGCAGACGAGCGGGGACAGGACGCACTGAAGCTTTCTTT
TRBV7-9	.	.	TRBJ2-7	CASSPRTAYEQYF	TGTGCCAGCAGCCCCCGGACAGCATACGAGCAGTACTTC
TRBV12-3/TRBV12-4	once	.	TRBJ2-7	CASSYSDGYEQYF	TGTGCCAGCAGCTACTCCGACGGGTACGAGCAGTACTTC
TRBV25-1	.	.	TRBJ1-1	CASSEWGRGEPEAFF	TGTGCCAGCAGTGAATGGGGCAGGGGAGAGCCTGAAGCTTTCTTT
TRBV19	.	.	TRBJ1-6	CASSMNADTFSPLHF	TGTGCCAGTAGTATGAATGCAGATACGTTTTCACCCCTCCACTTT
TRBV6-5	.	.	TRBJ1-1	CASGGGEAFF	TGTGCCAGCGGGGGGGGTGAAGCTTTCTTT
TRBV5-1	.	.	TRBJ1-1	CASSYEGEYTEAFF	TGCGCCAGCAGCTACGAGGGTGAGTACACTGAAGCTTTCTTT
TRBV18	.	TRBD1	TRBJ2-2	CASSPGQQSTGELFF	TGTGCCAGCTCACCGGGACAGCAATCCACCGGGGAGCTGTTTTTT
TRBV11-2	.	.	TRBJ1-1	CASSRTQGPRAESEAFF	TGTGCCAGCAGCCGTACACAGGGCCCCCGAGCGGAGTCTGAAGCTTTCTTT
TRBV27	many	TRBD1	TRBJ2-7	CASSLVPLGTGRREQYF	TGTGCCAGCAGTTTAGTTCCCCTAGGGACAGGGAGACGCGAGCAGTACTTC